The entry below gives a single TCR beta chain sequence along with its context. Its antigen is still unknown. This table comes from immunoSEQ multiplex PCR, and its TCRdb copy is limited to in-frame clones, with some not included. The sample has more than 60,000 clones; roughly 84% are singletons. This entry comes from a study of T cell responses to AZD1222 COVID-19 vaccine. Notes on the study in general: After the peak T cell response, and only then, were repertoires sampled. Variant regions that are unmutated are reportedly the target of nearly half of spike-specific TCRs. Most donors were white British and more were female, and clonal diversity was possibly underestimated. At study baseline, merely roughly 6 AZD1222 recipients were seropositive.

Germline V lookup: CDR1 SEHNR, CDR2 FQNEAQ (reference sequence). The CDR3 consists of 15 residues. The ends lost 7 bases at V and 0 bases at J; junction bases unmatched: 3. The sequence came from an adult who received the AZD1222 COVID-19 vaccine. The sample was peripheral blood, taken 28 days after the second AZD1222 dose. The V and J genes are TRBV7-9 and TRBJ2-2, with 9 nucleotides matching TRBD1. CDR3 nucleotide sequence: TGTGCCAGCATCAGGGACAGGGCGAACACCGGGGAGCTGTTTTTT. It codes for CASIRDRANTGELFF. Using reference TRBV7-9 and TRBJ2-2 for the parts outside the CDR3, the full variable domain is DTGVSQNPRHKITKRGQNVTFRCDPISEHNRLYWYRQTLGQGPEFLTYFQNEAQLEKSRLLSDRFSAERPKGSFSTLEIQRTEQGDSAMYLCASIRDRANTGELFFGEGSRLTVL.